This TCR beta chain was identified in a study of shared clonotypes between healthy human individuals. Clones were sequenced by immunoSEQ multiplex PCR, and TCRdb holds only the in-frame ones, with some missing. The sample records about 670,000 clones, roughly 78% being singletons. This CDR3 has 14 amino acids. Looked up from germline, CDR1 is MDHEN and CDR2 is SYDVKM. J was trimmed by 5 bases and V by 7 bases; bases with no gene match: 8. This clonotype was sampled from a woman aged 25 to 39 in good health. The chain couples TRBV28 to TRBJ1-5, with 7 bases aligning to TRBD1. Sequences were obtained from memory CD4+ T cells sorted from blood. The subset is: CD45RA-negative fraction. The DNA for the CDR3 is TGTGCCAGCACCCTGGCTCAGGGGGATCAGCCCCAGCATTTT. Protein product: CASTLAQGDQPQHF.